One sample yielded the 21 T cell receptor beta chains listed below, sequenced in a study of cytomegalovirus exposure and HLA in healthy donors. Profiled with immunoSEQ multiplex PCR; TCRdb holds only in-frame clones, not every one. The sample includes about 260,000 clones, about 92% of them seen just once. Sequenced input: PBMCs. All receptors derive from a woman aged 30 to 39 in good health and CMV-seronegative.

The chain recombines TRBV28 with TRBJ2-3; 10 positions agree with TRBD1. The V gene end was trimmed by 7 bases and the J gene end by 4 bases; junction bases not matched to a gene: 5. Germline CDR1 is MDHEN and CDR2 is SYDVKM. The CDR3 sequence is 14 residues long. The DNA of the CDR3 is TGTGCCAGCACCGGGACAGGGGTTTCAGATACGCAGTATTTT. The encoded protein is CASTGTGVSDTQYF.

The chain is built from TRBV9 and TRBJ2-2, with 9 nucleotides matching TRBD2. J lost 6 bases, V lost 0 bases, and 3 bases had no gene match. The germline gives CDR1 SGDLS, CDR2 YYNGEE. The CDR3 runs to 15 residues. In DNA form, the CDR3 reads TGTGCCAGCAGCGTAGCGGGGACTAGCTCCGGGGAGCTGTTTTTT. This codes for CASSVAGTSSGELFF.

The chain links TRBV27 to TRBJ1-5; no clear D gene. Germline V gene data show CDR1 as MNHEY and CDR2 as SMNVEV (reference sequence). This CDR3 has 13 residues. The ends were cut back, 2 bases at V and 6 bases at J, with 8 bases in the middle. CDR3 region: CASSLSAVQPQHF. CDR3 sequence (DNA): TGTGCCAGCAGTTTAAGTGCAGTTCAGCCCCAGCATTTT.

The chain combines TRBV27 with TRBJ2-7; 9 bases line up with TRBD2. The CDR3 loop spans 16 amino acids. In germline, CDR1 is MNHEY, CDR2 SMNVEV (reference sequence). Trimming removed 2 bases from V and 3 bases from J; junction bases left unmatched: 8. The CDR3 loop is CASSLGWTSAHYEQYF. The CDR3 DNA is TGTGCCAGCAGTTTAGGGTGGACTAGCGCCCACTACGAGCAGTACTTC.

For this clone: Other DNA sequences within the sample encode an identical CDR3. The chain links TRBV27 to TRBJ2-5; D gene ambiguous. CDR1 MNHEY and CDR2 SMNVEV come from the germline V gene (reference sequence). CDR3 length: 13 residues. The V and J ends lost 2 bases and 2 bases respectively, with 6 bases between them. The CDR3 loop is CASSLSAQETQYF. DNA for the CDR3: TGTGCCAGCAGTTTAAGCGCACAAGAGACCCAGTACTTC.

V and J are TRBV4-1 and TRBJ2-4; D is unclear. CDR3 size: 14 residues. Germline values: CDR1 MGHRA, CDR2 YSYEKL. Trimming cost V 1 base and J 3 bases, with 7 bases left between them. CDR3 DNA: TGCGCCAGCAGCCAAGGCCTGGACAAAAACATTCAGTACTTC. This translates into CASSQGLDKNIQYF.

The V call is TRBV27, the J call TRBJ2-7; TRBD1 aligns across 8 bases. Germline CDR1 MNHEY, CDR2 SMNVEV (reference sequence). Trimming at V came to 5 bases and at J to 3 bases, leaving 6 bases not matched to a gene. The CDR3 length is 14 residues. The CDR3, as DNA: TGTGCCAGCAGTCTGGGGACAGGACACTACGAGCAGTACTTC. It translates to CASSLGTGHYEQYF.

V is TRBV4-3 and J is TRBJ1-2, with D unresolved. This CDR3 is 18 amino acids long. Trimming pared 2 bases from V and 0 bases from J, leaving 19 bases between. Germline values: CDR1 LGHNA, CDR2 YSLEER. CDR3 loop: CASSQTREVVQANYGYTF. For the CDR3, the DNA is TGCGCCAGCAGCCAAACGAGGGAAGTGGTCCAAGCTAACTATGGCTACACCTTC.

The gene calls are TRBV15 and TRBJ2-3; 10 bases match TRBD1. The CDR3 loop spans 14 amino acids. J lost 5 bases, V lost 5 bases, and 4 bases had no gene match. Per the germline V gene, CDR1 is LNHNV and CDR2 is YYDKDF (reference sequence). The CDR3 bases are TGTGCCACCAGCCCCGGGACAGGGGAAGATACGCAGTATTTT. It yields the protein CATSPGTGEDTQYF.

This clone was seen a single time. The chain couples TRBV19 to TRBJ2-7; 7 bases line up with TRBD1. V shed 2 bases, J shed 5 bases, and the junction held 9 bases outside the gene matches. CDR3 length equals 15 residues. Germline-derived CDR1 and CDR2 are LNHDA and SQIVND (reference sequence). The CDR3 DNA follows: TGTGCCAGTAGTATACGGAGACAGGGCCGGGACGAGCAGTACTTC. This translates into CASSIRRQGRDEQYF. Based on the CDR3 plus reference TRBV19 and TRBJ2-7, the full variable domain is DGGITQSPKYLFRKEGQNVTLSCEQNLNHDAMYWYRQDPGQGLRLIYYSQIVNDFQKGDIAEGYSVSREKKESFPLTVTSAQKNPTAFYLCASSIRRQGRDEQYFGPGTRLTVT.

The chain carries TRBV15 and TRBJ2-7, with TRBD2 matching over 9 bases. CDR1 and CDR2 from the germline V gene are LNHNV and YYDKDF (reference sequence). Trimming took 6 bases from V and 2 from J; bases not matched to a gene: 2. The CDR3 length is 13 residues. The CDR3 DNA is TGTGCCACCAGGGCTAGCGGGACCTACGAGCAGTACTTC. Translated, it gives CATRASGTYEQYF.

The V gene is TRBV5-1, the J gene TRBJ2-2; 11 bases map to TRBD1. Unmatched junction bases numbered 1, after V lost 3 bases and J lost 0 bases. Germline values: CDR1 SGHRS, CDR2 YFSETQ. This CDR3 is 16 amino acids long. This chain's CDR3 is CASSWTGGANTGELFF. The CDR3 DNA is TGCGCCAGCAGCTGGACAGGGGGCGCGAACACCGGGGAGCTGTTTTTT.

This chain connects TRBV4-1 to TRBJ2-5, with TRBD1 matching over 11 bases. Germline lookup yields CDR1 MGHRA and CDR2 YSYEKL. V shed 4 bases, J shed 6 bases, and the junction held 4 bases outside the gene matches. The CDR3 spans 14 residues. The CDR3 nucleotides read TGCGCCAGCAGCCGGACAGGGGGCCTGAAGACCCAGTACTTC. Translating it yields CASSRTGGLKTQYF.

The genes are TRBV9 and TRBJ2-3, with D possibly being TRBD2 (5 bases). CDR1 is SGDLS, CDR2 YYNGEE, per germline. This CDR3 is 14 amino acids long. The V gene lost 0 bases and the J gene lost 5 bases, with 10 bases spanning the gap. The CDR3 sequence is CASSVVRTGDTQYF. The CDR3 DNA is TGTGCCAGCAGCGTAGTTAGGACTGGAGATACGCAGTATTTT.

CDR3 nucleotides: TGTGCCAGCAGTTTGGCCGGGACAGGGCGGGAGCAGTACTTC. Residues: CASSLAGTGREQYF. The rearrangement uses TRBV27 and TRBJ2-7; 9 nucleotides match TRBD1. The germline V gene encodes CDR1 MNHEY and CDR2 SMNVEV (reference sequence). This CDR3 is 14 amino acids long. Losses at the gene ends were 3 bases for V and 7 bases for J; bases not matched to a gene: 7.

V usage is TRBV27 and J usage is TRBJ2-3; D gene unclear. Looked up from germline, CDR1 is MNHEY and CDR2 is SMNVEV (reference sequence). V was clipped by 3 bases and J by 11 bases, with 12 bases between them. The CDR3 runs to 12 residues. The chain's CDR3 is CASSFSGSMQYF. CDR3 nucleotide sequence: TGTGCCAGCAGTTTTTCGGGTTCCATGCAGTATTTT.

The chain recombines TRBV18 with TRBJ2-1, with 12 positions matching TRBD2. The CDR3 loop spans 19 amino acids. Germline-derived CDR1 and CDR2 are KGHSH and LQKENI. V was pared by 0 bases and J by 0 bases, with 6 bases of the junction left unmatched. The CDR3 region is CASSPPGLAGGSSYNEQFF. The CDR3 DNA reads as TGTGCCAGCTCACCACCGGGTCTAGCGGGAGGGAGCTCCTACAATGAGCAGTTCTTC.

The genes are TRBV4-1 and TRBJ2-7; D is unresolved. The CDR3 loop spans 15 amino acids. Germline CDR1 MGHRA, CDR2 YSYEKL. V was trimmed by 1 base and J by 10 bases, leaving 20 bases between them. The chain's CDR3 is CASSQVYNSFEEQYF. In nucleotides, the CDR3 is TGCGCCAGCAGCCAAGTCTATAACAGCTTCGAGGAACAGTACTTC.

V and J are TRBV29-1 and TRBJ1-2; D remains unclear. The CDR3 sequence is 8 residues long. V lost 3 bases and J lost 7, with 0 bases in between. CDR1 and CDR2 from the germline V gene are SQVTM and ANQGSEA. CDR3 sequence: CSVDGYTF. For the CDR3, the DNA is TGCAGCGTTGATGGCTACACCTTC.

The CDR3 DNA reads as TGTGCCACCCTCCGGCAGCGGGAGGGGGCATCCGGGGAGCTGTTTTTT. This gives the protein CATLRQREGASGELFF. The chain joins TRBV25-1 to TRBJ2-2; TRBD2 matches 10 bases. V shed 10 bases, J shed 6 bases, and the junction held 14 bases outside the gene matches. The CDR3 length is 16 residues. Germline CDR1 reads MGHDK; CDR2 reads SYGVNS.

As concerns this clone: Different DNA sequences within this sample yield the same CDR3. This rearrangement joins TRBV9 to TRBJ2-3; D remains unclear. The CDR3 runs to 12 residues. Germline CDR1 SGDLS, CDR2 YYNGEE. V gave up 0 bases and J gave up 3 bases, with 2 bases separating them. The CDR3 region is CASSVGTDTQYF. The CDR3 nucleotides read TGTGCCAGCAGCGTAGGTACAGATACGCAGTATTTT. Based on the CDR3 plus reference TRBV9 and TRBJ2-3, the full variable domain is DSGVTQTPKHLITATGQRVTLRCSPRSGDLSVYWYQQSLDQGLQFLIQYYNGEERAKGNILERFSAQQFPDLHSELNLSSLELGDSALYFCASSVGTDTQYFGPGTRLTVL.